Described below is a single TCR beta chain sequence and its context. The data were taken from a study of shared clonotypes between healthy human individuals. Repertoires were generated with immunoSEQ multiplex PCR, while TCRdb's copy carries only in-frame clones and drops some. This sample has about 2.4 million clones; roughly 93% occur once, and the top ten carry around 0.37%. Trimming left V 6 bases short and J 10 bases short, with 19 bases between. Germline CDR1 reads SGHRS; CDR2 reads YFSETQ. The CDR3 spans 13 residues. This sequence joins TRBV5-1 and TRBJ1-1; D is uncertain. The origin of this receptor is a man aged 18 to 30 in good health. Some clones in this sample may be carry-over from other donors' samples. The specimen was naive CD4+ T cells from PBMCs. Subset indicated: CD45RA+ positively selected. As DNA, the CDR3 is TGCGCCAGCAACGACCTAACGGGGTCGGCAGCTTTCTTT. Translating gives CASNDLTGSAAFF.